This T cell receptor (beta chain) was identified in a study of tumor-infiltrating lymphocytes in primary liver carcinoma. Across the study: Men as well as women, aged 30 to 69 years, made up the patients. Tumors, staged T1-T3 N0M0, spanned about 4 to 10 cm. Findings of the study overall: Pairs of tumor regions overlapped more than tumor-adjacent and tumor-blood pairs did.

Concerning this clonotype itself: Its target is not known. This clone may be a read error of a much larger clone one base away.

The CDR3 sequence is 15 residues long. The junction had 12 bases not matched to a gene; V was cut back by 7 bases and J by 10 bases. Looked up from germline, CDR1 is MNHNY and CDR2 is SVGAGI (reference sequence). Production of TCR beta cDNA used 400 to 600 ng total RNA together with a constant-region primer. Each TCR beta library was derived from three nested multiplex PCR rounds that employed slightly modified ARM-PCR. The study ran its first two PCR rounds for roughly 9 cycles each, using TRBV1-TRBV30 forward primers and a C-beta reverse primer. TCRdb called the multiplex PCR reads again in MiXCR, with one record for every CDR3 protein. The sample lists 250,000 to 350,000 distinct CDR3 sequences, around 50% occurring once. RNA was extracted from whole blood without cell sorting, alongside germline DNA. Treatment-naive at the time, the patients had chronic HBV infection.

The gene calls are TRBV6-6 and TRBJ2-1; 11 nucleotides line up with TRBD2. Input material: peripheral blood. This clonotype originated in a woman between 25 and 40 years old with primary liver carcinoma and hepatitis B virus infection. CDR3 coding DNA: TGTGCCAGCAATTATAGCGGGAGGGCCTCTCAGGAGCAGTTCTTC. Translated, it gives CASNYSGRASQEQFF.